These 20 T cell receptor beta chains came from one sample sequenced in a study of blood T cell repertoires in COVID-19. Generated by immunoSEQ multiplex PCR, the TCRdb table keeps only in-frame clones and is missing some. The table records some 150,000 clones, roughly four fifths of them present only once. The sample comprised peripheral blood. The receptors were sampled from an elderly man with acute or convalescent COVID-19.

The gene calls are TRBV19 and TRBJ1-2; no firm D call. Germline-derived CDR1 and CDR2 are LNHDA and SQIVND (reference sequence). Trimming took off 1 base at V and 4 bases at J, with 13 bases between the two ends. The CDR3 loop spans 15 amino acids. The CDR3 sequence: CASSIGGAPIYGYTF. CDR3 nucleotide sequence: TGTGCCAGTAGTATAGGGGGAGCACCTATCTATGGCTACACCTTC.

The chain is built from TRBV18 and TRBJ2-2; D unclear. The CDR3 totals 15 residues. Trimming cost V 3 bases and J 2 bases, with 10 bases left between them. The V gene's germline CDR1 is KGHSH and CDR2 LQKENI. The CDR3 DNA follows: TGTGCCAGCTCACCTGCCCTAGGAAACACCGGGGAGCTGTTTTTT. Its protein is CASSPALGNTGELFF.

The rearrangement links TRBV15 to TRBJ1-4; 8 bases are a match to TRBD1. The CDR3 length is 15 residues. Germline assignment: CDR1 LNHNV and CDR2 YYDKDF (reference sequence). The V and J ends lost 2 bases and 6 bases, in that order; junction bases with no gene match: 5. The DNA for the CDR3 is TGTGCCACCAGCAGACAGGGGGCCGTTGATGAAAAACTGTTTTTT. This encodes CATSRQGAVDEKLFF.

V gene TRBV4-3 combines with J gene TRBJ1-2; 8 bases are shared with TRBD1. The germline gives CDR1 LGHNA, CDR2 YSLEER. After removal of 0 bases from V and 8 bases from J, the junction contained 5 bases not matched to a gene. The CDR3 runs to 14 residues. CDR3 sequence (DNA): TGCGCCAGCAGCCAAGATCAGGGGGCCAGAGGCTACACCTTC. Amino acids: CASSQDQGARGYTF.

The chain recombines TRBV30 with TRBJ2-7; the D gene is possibly TRBD2 (5 bases). The V end was cut by 5 bases, the J end by 8 bases, with 13 bases between. The V gene's germline CDR1 is GTSNPN and CDR2 SVGIG (reference sequence). The CDR3 is made up of 11 amino acids. The CDR3 loop is CAWGGSNKQYF. The CDR3 nucleotides are TGTGCCTGGGGAGGCAGTAACAAGCAGTACTTC. Drawing the rest from reference TRBV30 and TRBJ2-7, the complete variable domain is SQTIHQWPATLVQPVGSPLSLECTVEGTSNPNLYWYRQAAGRGLQLLFYSVGIGQISSEVPQNLSASRPQDRQFILSSKKLLLSDSGFYLCAWGGSNKQYFGPGTRLTVT.

V and J are TRBV9 and TRBJ2-2; D is perhaps TRBD1 (6 bases). Germline V gives CDR1 SGDLS, CDR2 YYNGEE. Trimming took off 0 bases at V and 10 bases at J, with 10 bases between the two ends. The CDR3 runs to 13 residues. CDR3 coding DNA: TGTGCCAGCAGCGTAGGAGGACAGCCGGAGCTGTTTTTT. Translation gives CASSVGGQPELFF.

The table lists this clone with a few counts. The junction departs from the called germline gene at one end, perhaps through a read error. This sequence joins TRBV6-1 and TRBJ1-2, with no clear D. Germline-derived CDR1 and CDR2 are MNHNS and SASEGT. This CDR3 has 13 amino acids. The DNA for the CDR3 is TGTGCCAGCAGTGAAGGGCCAGACTATTTGGAAAACTTC. Encoded protein: CASSEGPDYLENF.

This clone was seen a handful of times. The rearrangement joins TRBV21-1 to TRBJ2-1; TRBD1 is taken as the D call from the table, unchecked against the DNA. TRBV21-1 is labeled a pseudogene. The CDR3 totals 16 residues. The CDR3 is CASSRKTGPPYNEQFF. CDR3 DNA sequence: TGTGCCAGCAGCAGAAAGACAGGGCCGCCCTACAATGAGCAGTTCTTC.

V is TRBV5-1 and J is TRBJ2-1; 10 bases agree with TRBD1. This CDR3 spans 15 amino acids. Germline V gene data show CDR1 as SGHRS and CDR2 as YFSETQ. Unmatched junction bases numbered 5, after V lost 4 bases and J lost 4 bases. CDR3 bases: TGCGCCAGCAGCGACGGACAGGGGGGATACAATGAGCAGTTCTTC. It codes for CASSDGQGGYNEQFF.

The J gene is TRBJ2-7, the V gene TRBV29-1; D gene unclear. V lost 3 bases and J 7 bases, leaving 10 bases between the germline ends. This CDR3 is built from 11 residues. Germline V gene sequence: CDR1 SQVTM, CDR2 ANQGSEA. Written as DNA, the CDR3 is TGCAGCGTTGAGGCCGCCGGGGAGCAGTACGTC. As protein: CSVEAAGEQYV.

This clone was counted many times. The V and J genes are TRBV6-5 and TRBJ1-1; unclear D gene. Between the trimmed V and J ends, which lost 5 bases and 3 bases, there was a span of 10 bases. The CDR3 extends over 13 amino acids. Germline CDR1 reads MNHEY; CDR2 reads SVGAGI. The CDR3: CASSTLEYTEAFF. The DNA for the CDR3 is TGTGCCAGCAGTACCCTTGAGTACACTGAAGCTTTCTTT.

This sequence joins TRBV5-4 and TRBJ2-1, with TRBD1 as a possible D gene (7 bases). Deletions cut 2 bases from V and 7 bases from J, with 13 bases between. Per the germline V gene, CDR1 is SGHNT and CDR2 is YYREEE (reference sequence). CDR3 length: 14 residues. CDR3 coding DNA: TGTGCCAGCAGCTTCTTGACAGGGAGGAATGAGCAGTTCTTC. Translation gives CASSFLTGRNEQFF.

The V and J genes are TRBV7-9 and TRBJ1-5; 10 positions match TRBD1. Germline CDR1 reads SEHNR; CDR2 reads FQNEAQ (reference sequence). V shed 2 bases, J shed 4 bases, and the junction held 14 bases outside the gene matches. This CDR3 is built from 19 residues. The CDR3 region is CASSLWIVPGQGTNQPQHF. CDR3 DNA: TGTGCCAGCAGCTTATGGATCGTACCGGGACAGGGGACGAATCAGCCCCAGCATTTT.

The chain carries TRBV5-4 and TRBJ1-2; D is undetermined. The germline V and J ends were trimmed by 5 bases and 3 bases, with 5 bases remaining between them. CDR3 size: 11 residues. CDR1 is SGHNT and CDR2 is YYREEE in the germline V gene (reference sequence). The CDR3 here is CASSSYYGYTF. The DNA for the CDR3 is TGTGCCAGCAGTTCTTACTATGGCTACACCTTC.

The chain joins TRBV30 to TRBJ2-7; perhaps TRBD2 as D (6 bases). The CDR3 consists of 15 residues. V lost 5 bases, J lost 3 bases, and 20 bases lay in between. CDR1 is GTSNPN and CDR2 is SVGIG in the germline V gene (reference sequence). The CDR3 loop is CAWADGAGGLYEQYF. Written as DNA, the CDR3 is TGTGCCTGGGCTGACGGGGCCGGGGGTCTCTACGAGCAGTACTTC.

The chain couples TRBV10-2 to TRBJ2-1, with TRBD2 as a possible D gene (6 bases). The length of the CDR3 is 14 residues. V was clipped by 4 bases and J by 5 bases, with 12 bases between them. Per germline, CDR1 WSHSY and CDR2 SAAADI. The CDR3 spells CASSGRSGDNEQFF. For the CDR3, the DNA is TGCGCCAGCAGTGGTAGGTCGGGGGACAATGAGCAGTTCTTC.

Here the CDR3 DNA reads TGTGCCAGTAGTATCGGACAGGGGGCGCTCACCGGGGAGCTGTTTTTT. Protein sequence: CASSIGQGALTGELFF. The chain couples TRBV19 to TRBJ2-2, with 11 bases identical to TRBD1. CDR3 length: 16 residues. Trimming took 3 bases from V and 4 from J; bases not matched to a gene: 4. CDR1 is LNHDA and CDR2 is SQIVND in the germline V gene (reference sequence).

This clone turned up a few times. The same CDR3 also results from other DNA sequences found in this sample. The chain recombines TRBV30 with TRBJ1-5; the D gene is possibly TRBD1 (5 bases). In germline, CDR1 is GTSNPN, CDR2 SVGIG (reference sequence). This CDR3 has 13 residues. V lost 1 base and J lost 2, with 6 bases in between. DNA of the CDR3: TGTGCCTGGAGTGGGGGGGGCAATCAGCCCCAGCATTTT. Its translation: CAWSGGGNQPQHF.

Only a few counts were recorded for this clone. V is TRBV9 and J is TRBJ1-6; 9 bases agree with TRBD1. V was clipped by 4 bases and J by 10 bases; unmatched bases: 12. Per germline, CDR1 SGDLS and CDR2 YYNGEE. There are 16 residues in the CDR3. CDR3 protein: CASSPLGTGLRSPLHF. As DNA, the CDR3 is TGTGCCAGCAGCCCCCTGGGGACAGGGCTTCGCTCACCCCTCCACTTT.

CDR3 nucleotides: TGTGCCAGTAGTCCCAATTTAGGGGGCTACGAGCAGTACTTC. Translating it yields CASSPNLGGYEQYF. The chain employs TRBV19 and TRBJ2-7; the D gene is possibly TRBD1 (6 bases). The CDR3 has 14 amino acids. Between the trimmed V and J ends, which lost 5 bases and 3 bases, there was a span of 14 bases. Germline CDR1 is LNHDA and CDR2 is SQIVND (reference sequence).